Presented here are 10 T cell receptor beta chains from one specimen sequenced in a study of identical twins. TCRdb processed the 5' RACE reads anew with MiXCR; each CDR3 protein has one entry. The sample lists just under 550,000 distinct CDR3 sequences, approximately 14% seen once, with around 0.48% in the top ten. The sample was also linked to a second study, of yellow fever vaccine responses in identical twins.

Input material: CD4+ T cells sorted from blood. The receptor set was obtained from a woman younger than 35 in good health.

Many counts were recorded for this clonotype. V gene TRBV11-2 combines with J gene TRBJ2-1; 7 bases align to TRBD2. Germline V CDR1 and CDR2: SGHAT, FQNNGV. J was trimmed by 2 bases and V by 3 bases; bases with no gene match: 10. The CDR3 is made up of 17 amino acids. The DNA for the CDR3 is TGTGCCAGCAGCTTCCAGGGAGGGGCGGGAGCCTACAATGAGCAGTTCTTC. Amino acids: CASSFQGGAGAYNEQFF.

V usage is TRBV9 and J usage is TRBJ2-7; TRBD1 aligns across 9 bases. J gave up 5 bases and V 10 bases, and 10 bases lay outside the gene matches. The CDR3 contains 13 residues. Germline values: CDR1 SGDLS, CDR2 YYNGEE. The CDR3 nucleotides are TGTGCCCCGGGGACAGGGAAACCCCACGAGCAGTACTTC. This encodes CAPGTGKPHEQYF.

In its sample, this clonotype was seen a few times. The gene calls are TRBV6-1 and TRBJ2-5; D is ambiguous. Germline V gene lookup returns CDR1 MNHNS and CDR2 SASEGT. Trimming left V 6 bases short and J 1 base short, with 12 bases between. This CDR3 contains 14 residues. CDR3 nucleotides: TGTGCCAGCAGGCCTGGACGACCCCAAGAGACCCAGTACTTC. Its protein is CASRPGRPQETQYF.

This clonotype was counted only a few times. V gene TRBV5-1 combines with J gene TRBJ2-1, with 10 positions matching TRBD2. The CDR3 contains 20 residues. Germline V lookup: CDR1 SGHRS, CDR2 YFSETQ. The trim removed 4 bases at V and 0 bases at J, leaving 16 bases unmatched. Here the CDR3 reads CASSPAVRAVAGGSYNEQFF. CDR3 in DNA: TGCGCCAGCAGCCCGGCGGTCAGGGCGGTAGCGGGAGGCTCCTACAATGAGCAGTTCTTC.

This clonotype has just a few counts. The V call is TRBV20-1, the J call TRBJ2-1, with a weak D call TRBD1 (6 bases). Trimming pared 6 bases from V and 0 bases from J, leaving 15 bases between. The CDR3 has 15 amino acids. Per germline, CDR1 DFQATT and CDR2 SNEGSKA (reference sequence). CDR3 sequence: CSAPDRYSSYNEQFF. The CDR3 DNA reads as TGCAGTGCCCCCGACAGGTACAGCTCCTACAATGAGCAGTTCTTC.

There are a few counts of this clonotype. The chain employs TRBV2 and TRBJ1-6; 8 nucleotides agree with TRBD1. The CDR3 loop spans 12 amino acids. CDR1 is SNHLY, CDR2 FYNNEI, per germline. The V and J ends lost 4 bases and 15 bases, in that order; junction bases with no gene match: 5. CDR3 amino acids: CASSGTGNVLHF. CDR3 DNA: TGTGCCAGCAGTGGGACAGGGAATGTCCTCCACTTT.

The V gene is TRBV7-9, the J gene TRBJ2-6; TRBD2 might be the D (5 bases). Per germline, CDR1 SEHNR and CDR2 FQNEAQ (reference sequence). V lost 5 bases and J lost 0, with 11 bases in between. The CDR3 is made up of 16 amino acids. The CDR3 loop reads CASSLKEDSGANVLTF. CDR3 DNA: TGTGCCAGCAGCCTAAAGGAGGACTCTGGGGCCAACGTCCTGACTTTC.

The rearrangement joins TRBV20-1 to TRBJ1-2; D is possibly TRBD1 (5 bases). There are 13 residues in the CDR3. V was pared by 4 bases and J by 8 bases, with 17 bases between. Per the germline V gene, CDR1 is DFQATT and CDR2 is SNEGSKA (reference sequence). CDR3: CSANRDAKGGYTF. In DNA form, the CDR3 reads TGCAGTGCTAACCGGGACGCCAAAGGCGGCTACACCTTC.

J is TRBJ2-3 and V is TRBV20-1; 13 positions match TRBD2. This CDR3 spans 16 amino acids. V lost 2 bases to trimming and J lost 1 base; unmatched junction nucleotides: 3. Looked up from germline, CDR1 is DFQATT and CDR2 is SNEGSKA (reference sequence). Here the CDR3 reads CSARSGLAGGTDTQYF. The CDR3 DNA is TGCAGTGCTAGATCCGGACTAGCGGGGGGCACAGATACGCAGTATTTT.

The chain recombines TRBV5-6 with TRBJ2-5; D is unclear. CDR1 SGHDT and CDR2 YYEEEE come from the germline V gene. The V end lost 4 bases, the J end lost 3 bases, and 13 bases lay between the germline ends. The CDR3 totals 14 residues. In nucleotides, the CDR3 is TGTGCCAGCAGCCTCGTGGATGTCAAAGAGACCCAGTACTTC. It is translated as CASSLVDVKETQYF. The full variable domain, rest sourced from reference TRBV5-6 and TRBJ2-5, is DAGVTQSPTHLIKTRGQQVTLRCSPKSGHDTVSWYQQALGQGPQFIFQYYEEEERQRGNFPDRFSGHQFPNYSSELNVNALLLGDSALYLCASSLVDVKETQYFGPGTRLLVL.